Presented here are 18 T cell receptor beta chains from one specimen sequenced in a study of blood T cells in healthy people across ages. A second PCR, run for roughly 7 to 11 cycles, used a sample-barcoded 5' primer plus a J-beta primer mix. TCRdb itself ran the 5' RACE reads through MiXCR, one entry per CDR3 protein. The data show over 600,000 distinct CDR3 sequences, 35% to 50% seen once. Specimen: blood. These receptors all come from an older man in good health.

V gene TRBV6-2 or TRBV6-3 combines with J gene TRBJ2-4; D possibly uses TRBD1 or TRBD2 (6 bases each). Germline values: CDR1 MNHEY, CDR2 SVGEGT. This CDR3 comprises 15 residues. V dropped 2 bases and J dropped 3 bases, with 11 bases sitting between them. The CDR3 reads CASSYAGTNKNIQYF. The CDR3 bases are TGTGCCAGCAGTTACGCGGGGACAAACAAAAACATTCAGTACTTC.

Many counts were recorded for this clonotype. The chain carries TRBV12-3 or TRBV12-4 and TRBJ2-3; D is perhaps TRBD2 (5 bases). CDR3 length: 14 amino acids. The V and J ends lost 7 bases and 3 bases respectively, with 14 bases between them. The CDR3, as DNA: TGTGCCAGCACGGTATCGCAGCGGACAGATACGCAGTATTTT. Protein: CASTVSQRTDTQYF.

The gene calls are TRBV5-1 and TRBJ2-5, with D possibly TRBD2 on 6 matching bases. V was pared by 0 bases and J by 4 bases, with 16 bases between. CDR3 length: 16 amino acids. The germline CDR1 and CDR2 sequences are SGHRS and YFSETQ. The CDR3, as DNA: TGCGCCAGCAGCTTGGCCACGGGAGCAGGTCCAGAGACCCAGTACTTC. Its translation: CASSLATGAGPETQYF.

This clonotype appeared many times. CDR3 nucleotide sequence: TGCAGCGTTCTGAGCCAACTGGGAGGGTTGACCCAGTACTTC. This codes for CSVLSQLGGLTQYF. V gene TRBV29-1 combines with J gene TRBJ2-5; 7 positions agree with TRBD2. Germline CDR1 is SQVTM and CDR2 is ANQGSEA. This CDR3 has 14 residues. V gave up 5 bases and J gave up 7 bases; unmatched junction bases: 13.

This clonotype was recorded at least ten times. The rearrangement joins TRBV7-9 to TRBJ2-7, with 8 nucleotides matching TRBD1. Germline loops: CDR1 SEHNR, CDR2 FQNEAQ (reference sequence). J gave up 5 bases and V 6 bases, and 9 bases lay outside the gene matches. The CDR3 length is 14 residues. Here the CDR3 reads CASSPDRVFDEQYF. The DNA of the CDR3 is TGTGCCAGCAGTCCGGACAGGGTATTCGACGAGCAGTACTTC.

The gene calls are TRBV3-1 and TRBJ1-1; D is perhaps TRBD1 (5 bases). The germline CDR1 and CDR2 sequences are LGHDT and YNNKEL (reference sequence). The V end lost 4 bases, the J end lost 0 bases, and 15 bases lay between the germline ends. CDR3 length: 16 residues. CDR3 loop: CASSPVGGVMNTEAFF. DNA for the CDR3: TGTGCCAGCAGCCCGGTCGGGGGGGTTATGAACACTGAAGCTTTCTTT.

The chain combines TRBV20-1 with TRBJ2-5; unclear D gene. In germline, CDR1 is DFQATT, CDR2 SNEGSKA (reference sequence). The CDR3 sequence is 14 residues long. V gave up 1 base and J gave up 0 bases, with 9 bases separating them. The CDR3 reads CSARASDYQETQYF. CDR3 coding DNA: TGCAGTGCTAGAGCCAGCGACTACCAAGAGACCCAGTACTTC.

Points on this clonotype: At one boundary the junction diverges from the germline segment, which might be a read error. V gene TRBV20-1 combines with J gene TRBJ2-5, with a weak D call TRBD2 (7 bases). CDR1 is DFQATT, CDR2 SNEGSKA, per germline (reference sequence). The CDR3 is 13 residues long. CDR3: CSAQAGAVETRYF. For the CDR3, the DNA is TGCAGTGCTCAGGCGGGGGCTGTTGAGACCCGGTACTTC.

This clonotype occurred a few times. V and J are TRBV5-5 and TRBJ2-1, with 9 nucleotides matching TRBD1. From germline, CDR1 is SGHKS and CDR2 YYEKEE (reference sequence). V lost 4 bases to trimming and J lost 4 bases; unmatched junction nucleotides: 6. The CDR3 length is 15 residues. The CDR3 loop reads CASSHGTGSYNEQFF. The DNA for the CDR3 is TGTGCCAGCAGCCACGGGACAGGGTCGTACAATGAGCAGTTCTTC.

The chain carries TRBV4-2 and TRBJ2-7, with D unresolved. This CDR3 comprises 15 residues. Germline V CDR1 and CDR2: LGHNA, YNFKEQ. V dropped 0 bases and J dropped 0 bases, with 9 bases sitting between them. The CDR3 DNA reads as TGTGCCAGCAGCCAAGAGGTAGTGAGCTCCTACGAGCAGTACTTC. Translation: CASSQEVVSSYEQYF.

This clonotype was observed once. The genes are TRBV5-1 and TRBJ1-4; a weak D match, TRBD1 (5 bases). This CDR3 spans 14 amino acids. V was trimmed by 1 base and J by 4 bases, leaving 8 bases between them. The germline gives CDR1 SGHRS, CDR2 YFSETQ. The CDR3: CASSLTGRNEKLFF. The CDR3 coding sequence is TGCGCCAGCAGCTTGACGGGGCGTAATGAAAAACTGTTTTTT.

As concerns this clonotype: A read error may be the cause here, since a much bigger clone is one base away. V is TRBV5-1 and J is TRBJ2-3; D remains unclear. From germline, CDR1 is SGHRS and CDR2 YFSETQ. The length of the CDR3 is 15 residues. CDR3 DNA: TGCGCCAACAGCTTGGACGGACCTAGCACAGATACGCAGTATTTT. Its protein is CANSLDGPSTDTQYF. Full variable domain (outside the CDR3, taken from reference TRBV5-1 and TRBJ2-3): KAGVTQTPRYLIKTRGQQVTLSCSPISGHRSVSWYQQTPGQGLQFLFEYFSETQRNKGNFPGRFSGRQFSNSRSEMNVSTLELGDSALYLCANSLDGPSTDTQYFGPGTRLTVL.

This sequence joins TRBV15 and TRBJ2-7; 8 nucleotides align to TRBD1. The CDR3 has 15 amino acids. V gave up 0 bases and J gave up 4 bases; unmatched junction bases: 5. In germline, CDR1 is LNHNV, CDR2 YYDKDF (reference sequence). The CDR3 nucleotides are TGTGCCACCAGCAGAGATGGTTACAGGGGGTACGAGCAGTACTTC. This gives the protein CATSRDGYRGYEQYF.

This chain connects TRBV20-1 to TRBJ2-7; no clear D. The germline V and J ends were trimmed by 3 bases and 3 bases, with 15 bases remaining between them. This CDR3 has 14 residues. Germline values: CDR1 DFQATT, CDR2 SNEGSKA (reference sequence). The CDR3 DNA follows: TGCAGTGCTAGTCCGCTAGAAGGGCACTACGAGCAGTACTTC. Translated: CSASPLEGHYEQYF.

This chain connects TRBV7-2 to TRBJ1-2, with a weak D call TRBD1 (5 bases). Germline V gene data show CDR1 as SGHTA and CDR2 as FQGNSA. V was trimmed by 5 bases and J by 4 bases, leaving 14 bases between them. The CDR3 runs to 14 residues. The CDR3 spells CASSPPGLTYGYTF. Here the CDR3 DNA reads TGTGCCAGCAGCCCTCCGGGACTGACCTATGGCTACACCTTC.

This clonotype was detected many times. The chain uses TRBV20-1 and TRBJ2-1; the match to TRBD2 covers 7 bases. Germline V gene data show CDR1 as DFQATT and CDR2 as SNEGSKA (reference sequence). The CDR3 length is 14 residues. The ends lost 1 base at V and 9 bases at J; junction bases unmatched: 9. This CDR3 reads CSARGGGGLLEQFF. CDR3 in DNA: TGCAGTGCTAGAGGGGGGGGAGGGCTTCTTGAGCAGTTCTTC.

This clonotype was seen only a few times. Here the CDR3 DNA reads TGCGCCAGCAGCTTAACAGGGAGGCAAGAGACCCAGTACTTC. This codes for CASSLTGRQETQYF. The chain couples TRBV5-1 to TRBJ2-5; possibly TRBD1 or TRBD2 for D (6 bases each). This CDR3 is 14 amino acids long. CDR1 and CDR2 (germline): SGHRS, YFSETQ. The germline V and J ends were trimmed by 2 bases and 2 bases, with 10 bases remaining between them. Filled out from reference TRBV5-1 and TRBJ2-5, the complete variable domain reads KAGVTQTPRYLIKTRGQQVTLSCSPISGHRSVSWYQQTPGQGLQFLFEYFSETQRNKGNFPGRFSGRQFSNSRSEMNVSTLELGDSALYLCASSLTGRQETQYFGPGTRLLVL.

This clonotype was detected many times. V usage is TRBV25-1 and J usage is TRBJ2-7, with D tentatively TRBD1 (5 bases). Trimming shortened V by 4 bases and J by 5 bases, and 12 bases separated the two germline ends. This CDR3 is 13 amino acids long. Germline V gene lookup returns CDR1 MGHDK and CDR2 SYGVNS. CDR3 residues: CASSVQGLNEQYF. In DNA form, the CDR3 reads TGTGCCAGCAGTGTTCAGGGCCTCAACGAGCAGTACTTC.